The 25 T cell receptor beta chains listed next were all sequenced from one sample in a study of blood T cell repertoires in COVID-19. Libraries were prepared by immunoSEQ multiplex PCR; TCRdb keeps only in-frame clonotypes and omits some of them. Of hundreds of thousands of clones listed, roughly four fifths are singletons. Sequenced: PBMCs or T cells enriched from blood (not recorded which). The receptors were gathered from a man aged 35-49 years who had been exposed to COVID-19.

This clone was counted only a few times. The rearrangement uses TRBV5-8 and TRBJ2-2; 7 bases are shared with TRBD1. CDR3 length: 16 residues. Germline CDR1 reads SGHTS; CDR2 reads YDEGEE. Trimming cost V 0 bases and J 2 bases; bases outside gene matches: 4. The CDR3 coding sequence is TGTGCCAGCAGCTTGGAGTCAGGGGGTAACACCGGGGAGCTGTTTTTT. Encoded protein: CASSLESGGNTGELFF. The full variable domain, in which reference TRBV5-8 and TRBJ2-2 provide the parts outside the CDR3, is EAGVTQSPTHLIKTRGQQATLRCSPISGHTSVYWYQQALGLGLQFLLWYDEGEERNRGNFPPRFSGRQFPNYSSELNVNALELEDSALYLCASSLESGGNTGELFFGEGSRLTVL.

This clone was observed a handful of times. The CDR3 DNA follows: TGTGCCAGCTTCGGCTTGGGGGCGCGTTTTTACACTGAAGCTTTCTTT. This translates into CASFGLGARFYTEAFF. J is TRBJ1-1 and V is TRBV19; weak D call: TRBD1 (6 bases). V lost 9 bases and J 3 bases, leaving 23 bases between the germline ends. CDR1 is LNHDA and CDR2 is SQIVND in the germline V gene (reference sequence). The CDR3 has 16 amino acids.

This sequence joins TRBV30 and TRBJ1-6, with D unclear. CDR3 length: 13 amino acids. Germline V gene sequence: CDR1 GTSNPN, CDR2 SVGIG (reference sequence). The V and J ends lost 3 bases and 9 bases respectively, with 12 bases between them. CDR3 loop: CAWRVGGGSPLHF. CDR3 sequence (DNA): TGTGCCTGGAGGGTTGGAGGTGGTTCACCCCTCCACTTT.

The chain combines TRBV4-2 with TRBJ2-1; 10 bases align to TRBD2. Germline V gives CDR1 LGHNA, CDR2 YNFKEQ. The CDR3 length is 18 residues. With 1 base clipped from V and 7 bases from J, the junction kept 13 bases outside the gene matches. Written as DNA, the CDR3 is TGTGCCAGCAGCCAAGTTGTGAGTCGAACTAGCGGGATTAATGAGCAGTTCTTC. Translation: CASSQVVSRTSGINEQFF.

V gene TRBV6-6 combines with J gene TRBJ1-2; 7 bases align to TRBD1. Germline-derived CDR1 and CDR2 are MNHNY and SVGAGI (reference sequence). CDR3 length equals 13 residues. Germline trimming cut 7 bases from V and 10 bases from J; bases unmatched to any gene: 12. This CDR3 is CASNPGQKFIYTF. The CDR3 region has the DNA TGTGCCAGCAACCCGGGACAGAAGTTTATCTACACCTTC.

The chain couples TRBV12-3 or TRBV12-4 to TRBJ2-1; possibly TRBD1 for D (6 bases). The CDR3 loop spans 11 amino acids. The V end lost 5 bases, the J end lost 8 bases, and 7 bases lay between the germline ends. CDR3 region: CASSQGHEQFF. In DNA, the CDR3 is TGTGCCAGCAGTCAGGGGCATGAGCAGTTCTTC.

The chain is built from TRBV25-1 and TRBJ1-2; 7 nucleotides agree with TRBD1. Germline-derived CDR1 and CDR2 are MGHDK and SYGVNS. The trim removed 3 bases at V and 3 bases at J, leaving 1 base unmatched. There are 13 residues in the CDR3. The CDR3 nucleotides are TGTGCCAGCAGTGACCAGGGGGACTATGGCTACACCTTC. The encoded protein is CASSDQGDYGYTF.

The chain carries TRBV5-6 and TRBJ1-5; the D gene is possibly TRBD1 (5 bases). The CDR3 runs 13 residues. The ends were cut back, 4 bases at V and 9 bases at J, with 14 bases in the middle. Germline-derived CDR1 and CDR2 are SGHDT and YYEEEE. The CDR3 DNA reads TGTGCCAGCAGCCGGACACCAGCCGGGCCCCAGCATTTT. Amino acid sequence: CASSRTPAGPQHF.

The CDR3 DNA follows: TGCAGCGTTGAAGGGGTCGGGACTAGCGGGGGGAATGAGCAGTTCTTC. Amino acids: CSVEGVGTSGGNEQFF. The chain carries TRBV29-1 and TRBJ2-1; TRBD2 agrees at 15 bases. The germline V gene has CDR1 SQVTM and CDR2 ANQGSEA. J was trimmed by 7 bases and V by 1 base; bases with no gene match: 5. The CDR3 has 16 residues.

J is TRBJ1-5 and V is TRBV12-3 or TRBV12-4, with D uncertain. The CDR3 is 12 amino acids. V lost 3 bases and J lost 5, with 5 bases in between. CDR3 nucleotide sequence: TGTGCCAGCAGTTTTGAGGATCAGCCCCAGCATTTT. It encodes CASSFEDQPQHF.

This clone was recorded a few times. The chain recombines TRBV7-2 with TRBJ1-4; D unclear. The CDR3 covers 14 residues. Germline V gives CDR1 SGHTA, CDR2 FQGNSA. Trimming cost V 5 bases and J 4 bases, with 11 bases left between them. The CDR3 DNA reads as TGTGCCAGCAGCGACTCCCCATTTAATGAAAAACTGTTTTTT. Amino acid sequence: CASSDSPFNEKLFF.

The chain links TRBV9 to TRBJ2-1; D perhaps matches TRBD2 (6 bases). The CDR3 is 14 amino acids. V was shortened by 6 bases and J by 0 bases, with 10 bases between the two germline ends. Germline V gives CDR1 SGDLS, CDR2 YYNGEE. The DNA of the CDR3 is TGTGCCAGCAACGGCGGGACCTCCTACAATGAGCAGTTCTTC. Translation gives CASNGGTSYNEQFF.

J is TRBJ2-7 and V is TRBV18, with TRBD2 as a possible D gene (5 bases). The CDR3 loop spans 16 amino acids. The ends were cut back, 3 bases at V and 1 base at J, with 16 bases in the middle. The germline CDR1 and CDR2 sequences are KGHSH and LQKENI. Here the CDR3 reads CASSPSTLRGSYEQYF. The DNA of the CDR3 is TGTGCCAGCTCACCCAGCACCCTCCGGGGTTCCTACGAGCAGTACTTC.

The chain couples TRBV29-1 to TRBJ1-1; D unresolved. The germline gives CDR1 SQVTM, CDR2 ANQGSEA. V lost 6 bases, J lost 0 bases, and 11 bases lay in between. The CDR3 sequence is 13 residues long. CDR3 in DNA: TGCAGCGTCGCCGAGAATATGAACACTGAAGCTTTCTTT. Residues: CSVAENMNTEAFF.

The rearrangement uses TRBV2 and TRBJ1-6; D unclear. Germline V lookup: CDR1 SNHLY, CDR2 FYNNEI. This CDR3 region has 16 residues. The ends were cut back, 6 bases at V and 7 bases at J, with 19 bases in the middle. The DNA for the CDR3 is TGTGCCAGCAGAGCGGAATCCGTGGTGTTGAATTCACCCCTCCACTTT. The encoded protein is CASRAESVVLNSPLHF.

This clone was counted once. The chain links TRBV19 to TRBJ1-6; D is ambiguous. The CDR3 has 15 residues. The V end lost 7 bases, the J end lost 0 bases, and 10 bases lay between the germline ends. Germline CDR1 reads LNHDA; CDR2 reads SQIVND (reference sequence). CDR3 in amino acids: CASTDTVSYNSPLHF. DNA for the CDR3: TGTGCCAGTACCGACACCGTCTCCTATAATTCACCCCTCCACTTT.

The chain has TRBV6-6 and TRBJ2-1, with 10 bases matching TRBD1. This CDR3 contains 15 residues. V lost 2 bases, J lost 7 bases, and 5 bases stayed unmatched. The V gene's germline CDR1 is MNHNY and CDR2 SVGAGI (reference sequence). CDR3: CASSYLGQGKNEQFF. The DNA of the CDR3 is TGTGCCAGCAGTTACCTGGGACAGGGGAAGAATGAGCAGTTCTTC.

In this sample, this clone turned up once. The J gene is TRBJ1-6, the V gene TRBV30, with a tentative D call TRBD1 (6 bases). The CDR3 runs to 13 residues. Deletions cut 8 bases from V and 7 bases from J, with 15 bases between. Germline CDR1 and CDR2: GTSNPN and SVGIG (reference sequence). The DNA of the CDR3 is TGTGCCCTCGACGGGACACCCAATTCACCCCTCCACTTT. Translated: CALDGTPNSPLHF.

This clone was counted once. The V call is TRBV7-2, the J call TRBJ2-7, with TRBD2 matching over 7 bases. Germline loops: CDR1 SGHTA, CDR2 FQGNSA. The CDR3 has 15 amino acids. The ends lost 5 bases at V and 0 bases at J; junction bases unmatched: 7. CDR3 coding DNA: TGTGCCAGCAGCCCTCTAGCGGCTAGCTCCTACGAGCAGTACTTC. Translating gives CASSPLAASSYEQYF. Drawing the rest from reference TRBV7-2 and TRBJ2-7, the complete variable domain is GAGVSQSPSNKVTEKGKDVELRCDPISGHTALYWYRQSLGQGLEFLIYFQGNSAPDKSGLPSDRFSAERTGGSVSTLTIQRTQQEDSAVYLCASSPLAASSYEQYFGPGTRLTVT.

The gene calls are TRBV3-1 (or the pseudogene TRBV3-2) and TRBJ2-7, with a possible D match to TRBD2 (5 bases). CDR3 length equals 15 residues. Germline CDR1 and CDR2: LGHDT and YNNKEL (reference sequence). V was pared by 4 bases and J by 1 base, with 14 bases between. CDR3 in amino acids: CASSLANGISYEQYF. The CDR3 bases are TGTGCCAGCAGCCTCGCCAACGGGATTTCCTACGAGCAGTACTTC.

This chain joins TRBV5-4 and TRBJ2-3, with a possible D match to TRBD2 (5 bases). Trimming removed 5 bases from V and 4 bases from J, with 17 bases in between. CDR3 length equals 15 residues. Germline CDR1 is SGHNT and CDR2 is YYREEE (reference sequence). The CDR3 region has the DNA TGTGCCAGCAGTGAGGACTTGCGCGCGGCAGATACGCAGTATTTT. Amino acid sequence: CASSEDLRAADTQYF.

The sample holds one count of this clone. This sequence joins TRBV4-1 and TRBJ2-1; D is ambiguous. Per the germline V gene, CDR1 is MGHRA and CDR2 is YSYEKL. The CDR3 sequence is 15 residues long. V was pared by 1 base and J by 5 bases, with 12 bases between. The chain's CDR3 is CASSQGHTGNNEQFF. The CDR3 bases are TGCGCCAGCAGCCAAGGACACACTGGAAACAATGAGCAGTTCTTC.

The chain links TRBV18 to TRBJ2-2; D call uncertain. The length of the CDR3 is 15 residues. V lost 3 bases, J lost 4 bases, and 12 bases lay in between. The germline V gene has CDR1 KGHSH and CDR2 LQKENI. The chain's CDR3 is CASSPRQITTGELFF. The CDR3 DNA reads as TGTGCCAGCTCACCTCGCCAGATAACCACCGGGGAGCTGTTTTTT.

This chain joins TRBV3-1 (or the pseudogene TRBV3-2) and TRBJ1-2; D gene ambiguous. The CDR3 consists of 14 residues. V was cut by 4 bases and J by 1 base, with 10 bases left in between. The V gene's germline CDR1 is LGHDT and CDR2 YNNKEL (reference sequence). Here the CDR3 reads CASSRSSLNYGYTF. The CDR3 DNA follows: TGTGCCAGCAGCCGTTCGAGCCTTAACTATGGCTACACCTTC.

V is TRBV7-9 and J is TRBJ1-1; 8 bases agree with TRBD1. This CDR3 is 17 amino acids long. Trimming at V came to 1 base and at J to 5 bases, leaving 12 bases not matched to a gene. Germline V CDR1 and CDR2: SEHNR, FQNEAQ (reference sequence). The CDR3 DNA follows: TGTGCCAGCAGCTTAGAGGAGGGCGCAGGGGGCGCGACTGAAGCTTTCTTT. Translated: CASSLEEGAGGATEAFF.